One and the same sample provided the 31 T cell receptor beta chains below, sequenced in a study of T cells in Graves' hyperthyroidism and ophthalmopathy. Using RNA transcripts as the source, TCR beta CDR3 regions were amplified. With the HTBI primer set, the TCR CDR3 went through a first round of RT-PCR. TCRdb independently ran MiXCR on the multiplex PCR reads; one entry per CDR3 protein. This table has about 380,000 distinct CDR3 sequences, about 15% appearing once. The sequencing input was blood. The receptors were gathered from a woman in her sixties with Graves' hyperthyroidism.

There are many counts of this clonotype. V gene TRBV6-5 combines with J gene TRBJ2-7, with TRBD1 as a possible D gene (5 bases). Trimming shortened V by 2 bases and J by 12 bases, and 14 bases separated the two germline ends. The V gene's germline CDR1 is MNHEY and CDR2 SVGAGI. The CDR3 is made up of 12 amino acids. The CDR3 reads CASSYAEGAGYF. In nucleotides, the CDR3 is TGTGCCAGCAGTTACGCGGAAGGGGCTGGGTACTTC.

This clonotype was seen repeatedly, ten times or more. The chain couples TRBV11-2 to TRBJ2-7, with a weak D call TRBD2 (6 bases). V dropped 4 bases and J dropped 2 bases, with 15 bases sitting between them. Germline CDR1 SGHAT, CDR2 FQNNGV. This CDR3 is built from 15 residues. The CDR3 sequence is CASSSGGTRAYEQYF. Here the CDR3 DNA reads TGTGCCAGCAGCTCCGGCGGGACCCGGGCCTACGAGCAGTACTTC.

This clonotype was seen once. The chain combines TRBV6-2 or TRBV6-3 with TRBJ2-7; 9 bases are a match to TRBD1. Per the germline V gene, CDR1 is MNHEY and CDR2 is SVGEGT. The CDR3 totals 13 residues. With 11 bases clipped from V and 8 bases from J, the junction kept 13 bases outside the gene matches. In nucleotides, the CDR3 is TGTGCCGGGAGGGGGTCGACAGGGGGGAAGCAGTACTTC. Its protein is CAGRGSTGGKQYF.

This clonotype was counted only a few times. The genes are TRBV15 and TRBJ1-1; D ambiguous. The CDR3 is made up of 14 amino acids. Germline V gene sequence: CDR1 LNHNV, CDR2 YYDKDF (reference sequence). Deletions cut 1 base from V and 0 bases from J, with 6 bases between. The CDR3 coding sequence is TGTGCCACCAGCAGAGCGACAATGAACACTGAAGCTTTCTTT. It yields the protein CATSRATMNTEAFF. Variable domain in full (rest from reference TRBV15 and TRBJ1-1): DAMVIQNPRYQVTQFGKPVTLSCSQTLNHNVMYWYQQKSSQAPKLLFHYYDKDFNNEADTPDNFQSRRPNTSFCFLDIRSPGLGDTAMYLCATSRATMNTEAFFGQGTRLTVV.

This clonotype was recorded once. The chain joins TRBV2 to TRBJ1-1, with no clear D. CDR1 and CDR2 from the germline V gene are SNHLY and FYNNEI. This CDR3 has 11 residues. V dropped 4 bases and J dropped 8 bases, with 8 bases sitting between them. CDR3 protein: CASSVAAEAFF. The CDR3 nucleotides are TGTGCCAGCAGTGTCGCAGCCGAAGCTTTCTTT.

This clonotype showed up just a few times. CDR3 nucleotide sequence: TGTGCCAGCAGTGACGATAGGGGGCGGGGGAACACTGAAGCTTTCTTT. As protein: CASSDDRGRGNTEAFF. The rearrangement joins TRBV25-1 to TRBJ1-1; 7 positions match TRBD1. The CDR3 consists of 16 residues. Germline CDR1 MGHDK, CDR2 SYGVNS. The ends lost 3 bases at V and 1 base at J; junction bases unmatched: 8.

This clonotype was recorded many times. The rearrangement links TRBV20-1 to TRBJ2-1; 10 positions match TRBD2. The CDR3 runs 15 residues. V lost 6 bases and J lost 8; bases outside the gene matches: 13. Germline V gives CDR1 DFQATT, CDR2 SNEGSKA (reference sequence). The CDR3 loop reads CSAMTGLAEGDEQFF. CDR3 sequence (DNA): TGCAGTGCGATGACTGGACTAGCGGAGGGTGATGAGCAGTTCTTC.

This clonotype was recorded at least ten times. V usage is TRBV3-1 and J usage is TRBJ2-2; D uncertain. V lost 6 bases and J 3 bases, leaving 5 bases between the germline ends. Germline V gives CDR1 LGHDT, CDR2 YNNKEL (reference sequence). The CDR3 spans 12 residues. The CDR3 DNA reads TGTGCCAGCAGAGACTACACCGGGGAGCTGTTTTTT. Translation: CASRDYTGELFF.

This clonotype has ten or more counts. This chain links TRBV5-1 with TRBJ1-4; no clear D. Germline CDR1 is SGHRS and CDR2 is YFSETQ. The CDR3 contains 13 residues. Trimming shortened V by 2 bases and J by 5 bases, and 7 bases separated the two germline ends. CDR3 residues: CASSLQSNEKLFF. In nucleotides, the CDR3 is TGCGCCAGCAGCTTACAGTCAAATGAAAAACTGTTTTTT.

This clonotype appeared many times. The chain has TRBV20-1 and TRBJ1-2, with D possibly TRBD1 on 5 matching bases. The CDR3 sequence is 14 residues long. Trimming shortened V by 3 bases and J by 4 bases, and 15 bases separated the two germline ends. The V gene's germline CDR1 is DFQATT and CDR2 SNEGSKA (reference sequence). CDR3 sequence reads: CSARARGRIYGYTF. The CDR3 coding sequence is TGCAGTGCTAGGGCTCGGGGACGGATCTATGGCTACACCTTC.

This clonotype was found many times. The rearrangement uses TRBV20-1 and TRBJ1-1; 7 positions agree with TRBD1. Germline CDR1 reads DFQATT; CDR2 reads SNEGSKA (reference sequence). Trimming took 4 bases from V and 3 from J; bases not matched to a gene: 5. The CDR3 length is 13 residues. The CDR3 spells CSATTGEDTEAFF. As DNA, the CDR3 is TGCAGTGCTACAACAGGGGAGGACACTGAAGCTTTCTTT.

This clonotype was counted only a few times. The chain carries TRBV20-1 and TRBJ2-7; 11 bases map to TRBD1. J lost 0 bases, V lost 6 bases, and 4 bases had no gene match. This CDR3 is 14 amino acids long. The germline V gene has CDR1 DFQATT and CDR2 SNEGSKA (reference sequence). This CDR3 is CSAAGTGGSYEQYF. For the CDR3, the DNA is TGCAGTGCGGCCGGGACAGGGGGCTCCTACGAGCAGTACTTC.

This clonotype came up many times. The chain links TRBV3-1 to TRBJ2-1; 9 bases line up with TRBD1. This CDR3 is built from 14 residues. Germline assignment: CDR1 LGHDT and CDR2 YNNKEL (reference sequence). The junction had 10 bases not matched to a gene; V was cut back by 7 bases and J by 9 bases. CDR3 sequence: CASKPGTGQSEQFF. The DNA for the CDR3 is TGTGCCAGCAAGCCTGGGACAGGGCAATCTGAGCAGTTCTTC.

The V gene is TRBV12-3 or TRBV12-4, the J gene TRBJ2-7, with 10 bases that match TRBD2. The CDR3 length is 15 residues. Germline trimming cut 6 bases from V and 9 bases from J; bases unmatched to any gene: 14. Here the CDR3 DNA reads TGTGCCAGCAGCTTTACGGCTAGCGGGAGCCGAGGGCAGTACTTC. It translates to CASSFTASGSRGQYF.

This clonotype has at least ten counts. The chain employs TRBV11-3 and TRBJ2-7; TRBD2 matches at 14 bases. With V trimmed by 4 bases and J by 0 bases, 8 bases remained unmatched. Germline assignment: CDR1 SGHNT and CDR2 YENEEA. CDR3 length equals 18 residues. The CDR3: CASSSTWTSGRNSYEQYF. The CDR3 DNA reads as TGTGCCAGCAGCTCGACTTGGACTAGCGGGAGGAACTCCTACGAGCAGTACTTC.

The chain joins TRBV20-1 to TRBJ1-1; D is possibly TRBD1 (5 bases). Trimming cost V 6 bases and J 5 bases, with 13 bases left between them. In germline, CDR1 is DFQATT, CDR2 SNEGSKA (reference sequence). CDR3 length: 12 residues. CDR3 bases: TGCAGTGCCCCCCGGGGGGAAACTGAAGCTTTCTTT. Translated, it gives CSAPRGETEAFF.

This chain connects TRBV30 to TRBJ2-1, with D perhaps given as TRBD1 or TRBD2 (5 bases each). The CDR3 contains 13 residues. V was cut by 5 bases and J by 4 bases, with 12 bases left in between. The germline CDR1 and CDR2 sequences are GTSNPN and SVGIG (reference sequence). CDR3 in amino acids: CAWSGTRYNEQFF. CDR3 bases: TGTGCCTGGTCCGGGACCCGTTACAATGAGCAGTTCTTC.

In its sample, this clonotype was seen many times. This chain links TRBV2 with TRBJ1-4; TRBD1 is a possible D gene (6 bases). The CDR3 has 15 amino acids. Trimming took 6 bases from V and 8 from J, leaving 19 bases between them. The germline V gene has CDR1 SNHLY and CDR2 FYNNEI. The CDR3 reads CASSAKQGTREKLFF. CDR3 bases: TGTGCCAGCAGCGCTAAACAGGGTACCCGCGAAAAACTGTTTTTT.

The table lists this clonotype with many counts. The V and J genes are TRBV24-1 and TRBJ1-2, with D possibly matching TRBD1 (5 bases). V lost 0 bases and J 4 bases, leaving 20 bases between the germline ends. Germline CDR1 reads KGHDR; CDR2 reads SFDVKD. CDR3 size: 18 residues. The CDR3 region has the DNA TGTGCCACCAGTGATTTGCGGGGCCATTTGGGCCAGTCCTATGGCTACACCTTC. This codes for CATSDLRGHLGQSYGYTF.

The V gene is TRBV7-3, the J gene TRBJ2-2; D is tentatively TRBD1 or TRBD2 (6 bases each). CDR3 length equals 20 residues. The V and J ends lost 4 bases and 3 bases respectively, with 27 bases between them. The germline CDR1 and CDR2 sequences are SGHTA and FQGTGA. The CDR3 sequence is CASSYIPVSGAAKYTGELFF. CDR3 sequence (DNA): TGTGCCAGCAGCTATATCCCTGTGTCGGGGGCGGCAAAATACACCGGGGAGCTGTTTTTT.

CDR3 in DNA: TGCAGTGCTCGGCCGGGACAGGTCTATGGCTACACCTTC. Translation gives CSARPGQVYGYTF. The chain carries TRBV20-1 and TRBJ1-2; 8 bases agree with TRBD1. The ends lost 5 bases at V and 4 bases at J; junction bases unmatched: 6. CDR3 size: 13 residues. CDR1 is DFQATT, CDR2 SNEGSKA, per germline (reference sequence).

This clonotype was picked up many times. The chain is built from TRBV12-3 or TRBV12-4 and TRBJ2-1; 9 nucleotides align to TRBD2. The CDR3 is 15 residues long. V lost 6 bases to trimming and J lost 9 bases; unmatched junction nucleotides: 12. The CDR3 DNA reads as TGTGCCAGCAGCGGGGCCCTAGCGGGATCCCTTGAGCAGTTCTTC. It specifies CASSGALAGSLEQFF.

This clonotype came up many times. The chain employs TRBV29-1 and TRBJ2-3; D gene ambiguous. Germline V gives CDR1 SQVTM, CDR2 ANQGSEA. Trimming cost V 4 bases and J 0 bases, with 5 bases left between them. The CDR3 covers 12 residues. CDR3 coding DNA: TGCAGCGTTGCGACTAGCACAGATACGCAGTATTTT. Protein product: CSVATSTDTQYF.

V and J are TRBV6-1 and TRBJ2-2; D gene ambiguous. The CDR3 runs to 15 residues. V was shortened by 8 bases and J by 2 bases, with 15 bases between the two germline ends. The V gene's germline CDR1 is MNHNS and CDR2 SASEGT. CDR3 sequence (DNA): TGTGCCAGCTCCCCCCGCCAAAGAAACACCGGGGAGCTGTTTTTT. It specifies CASSPRQRNTGELFF.

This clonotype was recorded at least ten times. The CDR3 loop is CASSWLGRTQYF. The CDR3 DNA reads TGTGCCAGCAGCTGGCTTGGTCGTACCCAGTACTTC. The gene calls are TRBV11-2 and TRBJ2-5; no clear D gene. V lost 4 bases and J lost 8, with 11 bases in between. CDR3 length: 12 amino acids. Per germline, CDR1 SGHAT and CDR2 FQNNGV.

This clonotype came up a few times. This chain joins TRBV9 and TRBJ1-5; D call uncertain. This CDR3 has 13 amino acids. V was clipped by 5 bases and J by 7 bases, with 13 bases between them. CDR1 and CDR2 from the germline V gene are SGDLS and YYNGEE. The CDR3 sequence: CASSGGSGQPQHF. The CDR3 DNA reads TGTGCCAGCAGTGGTGGATCTGGCCAGCCCCAGCATTTT.

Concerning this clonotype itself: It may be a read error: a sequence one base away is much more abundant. CDR3 sequence: CASSLHGGQGYTF. The CDR3, as DNA: TGTGCCAGCAGTTTACACGGGGGGCAAGGCTACACCTTC. This chain joins TRBV27 and TRBJ1-2, with D perhaps TRBD1 (6 bases). The CDR3 spans 13 residues. CDR1 is MNHEY, CDR2 SMNVEV, per germline (reference sequence). V lost 2 bases to trimming and J lost 8 bases, with 12 bases between them.

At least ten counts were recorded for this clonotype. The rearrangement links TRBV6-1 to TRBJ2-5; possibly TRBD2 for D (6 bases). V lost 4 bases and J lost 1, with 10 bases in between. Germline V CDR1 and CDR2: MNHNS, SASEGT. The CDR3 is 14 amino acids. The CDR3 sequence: CASSVLARQETQYF. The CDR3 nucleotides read TGTGCCAGCAGTGTACTAGCACGCCAAGAGACCCAGTACTTC.

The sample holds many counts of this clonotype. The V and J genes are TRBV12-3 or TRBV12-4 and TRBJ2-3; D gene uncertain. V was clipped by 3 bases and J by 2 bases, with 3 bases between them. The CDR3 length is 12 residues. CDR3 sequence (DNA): TGTGCCAGCAGTTTTGTCACAGATACGCAGTATTTT. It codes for CASSFVTDTQYF.

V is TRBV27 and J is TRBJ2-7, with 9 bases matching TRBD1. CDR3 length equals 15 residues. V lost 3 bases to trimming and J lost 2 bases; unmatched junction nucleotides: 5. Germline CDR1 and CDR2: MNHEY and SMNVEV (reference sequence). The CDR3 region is CASSFGGTGTYEQYF. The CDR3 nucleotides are TGTGCCAGCAGTTTCGGGGGGACAGGGACCTACGAGCAGTACTTC.

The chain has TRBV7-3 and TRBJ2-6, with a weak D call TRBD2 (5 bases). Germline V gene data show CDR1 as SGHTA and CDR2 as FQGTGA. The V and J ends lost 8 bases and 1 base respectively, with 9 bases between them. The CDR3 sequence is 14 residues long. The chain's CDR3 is CASGSGSGANVLTF. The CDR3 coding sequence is TGTGCCAGCGGGAGCGGATCTGGGGCCAACGTCCTGACTTTC.